The entry below gives a single T cell receptor beta chain sequence along with its context. TCRdb's table, derived via immunoSEQ multiplex PCR, lists solely in-frame clones and lacks some. The repertoire consists of 15,000 or so clones, with approximately 77% occurring once and the leading ten covering around 2.5%. V shed 0 bases and J shed 6 bases, with 6 bases lying between them. CDR3 length: 13 residues. Germline assignment: CDR1 SGHRS and CDR2 YFSETQ. The sample is drawn from a study of neoadjuvant anti-PD-1 for oral cavity cancer. Time point: after neoadjuvant nivolumab, at surgical resection. The chain recombines TRBV5-1 with TRBJ2-2, with D perhaps matching TRBD1 or TRBD2 (5 bases each). The receptor comes from a person aged 40 to 85 with oral cavity squamous cell carcinoma. This specimen consisted of PBMCs, obtained after nivolumab (anti-PD-1) treatment. CDR3 in DNA: TGCGCCAGCAGCTTGGGAGGGGCCGGGGAGCTGTTTTTT. Amino acid sequence: CASSLGGAGELFF.